Each of the 21 T cell receptor beta chains below was sequenced from the same sample in a study of cytomegalovirus exposure and HLA in healthy donors. Primers: 60 Vbeta forward and 13 Jbeta reverse. Data came from immunoSEQ multiplex PCR; TCRdb stores just in-frame clones and leaves some out. This table holds about 94,000 clones, 75% to 85% found once. The source material was PBMCs. These receptors came from a woman in her forties in good health and CMV-seronegative.

This rearrangement joins TRBV28 to TRBJ1-1; D is unresolved. The V and J ends lost 6 bases and 8 bases respectively, with 7 bases between them. The CDR3 runs to 10 residues. The germline V gene encodes CDR1 MDHEN and CDR2 SYDVKM. CDR3 DNA: TGTGCCAGCAGCTCGGAGGAAGCTTTCTTT. Translating gives CASSSEEAFF.

The chain couples TRBV5-1 to TRBJ2-7, with 9 nucleotides matching TRBD2. This CDR3 is 15 amino acids long. V lost 4 bases, J lost 2 bases, and 7 bases stayed unmatched. CDR1 is SGHRS and CDR2 is YFSETQ in the germline V gene. The CDR3 loop is CASSQREAGPYEQYF. The CDR3 DNA reads as TGCGCCAGCAGCCAGCGGGAGGCAGGGCCCTACGAGCAGTACTTC. The entire variable domain, with the rest obtained from reference TRBV5-1 and TRBJ2-7, is as follows: KAGVTQTPRYLIKTRGQQVTLSCSPISGHRSVSWYQQTPGQGLQFLFEYFSETQRNKGNFPGRFSGRQFSNSRSEMNVSTLELGDSALYLCASSQREAGPYEQYFGPGTRLTVT.

The count of this clone is one. The chain joins TRBV4-1 to TRBJ2-5; TRBD1 aligns across 7 bases. The CDR3 extends over 15 amino acids. Losses at the gene ends were 1 base for V and 3 bases for J; bases not matched to a gene: 5. Per the germline V gene, CDR1 is MGHRA and CDR2 is YSYEKL. The CDR3 loop reads CASSQGPGQKETQYF. CDR3 nucleotides: TGCGCCAGCAGCCAAGGACCGGGACAGAAAGAGACCCAGTACTTC.

V gene TRBV2 combines with J gene TRBJ1-5; perhaps TRBD1 as D (5 bases). V lost 1 base, J lost 11 bases, and 15 bases lay in between. Germline V CDR1 and CDR2: SNHLY, FYNNEI. CDR3 length: 14 residues. The CDR3 DNA sequence: TGTGCCAGCAGTGAAGGTGCAGGGCCTTTGGCCCAGCATTTT. Its translation: CASSEGAGPLAQHF.

The CDR3 loop is CASGWGGEGEQFF. The CDR3 DNA reads as TGTGCTAGTGGTTGGGGAGGGGAAGGGGAGCAGTTCTTC. The rearrangement joins TRBV12-5 to TRBJ2-1; 7 bases are shared with TRBD2. With 4 bases clipped from V and 10 bases from J, the junction kept 7 bases outside the gene matches. CDR3 length equals 13 residues. CDR1 LGHNT and CDR2 FRNRAP come from the germline V gene.

This clone was seen once. This chain joins TRBV9 and TRBJ1-2; D possibly corresponds to TRBD1 (5 bases). The CDR3 covers 12 residues. The ends were cut back, 4 bases at V and 5 bases at J, with 9 bases in the middle. The germline CDR1 and CDR2 sequences are SGDLS and YYNGEE. The chain's CDR3 is CASSSGGYGYTF. The CDR3 DNA reads as TGTGCCAGCAGCTCGGGGGGGTATGGCTACACCTTC.

V gene TRBV7-9 combines with J gene TRBJ2-7; tentatively, D is TRBD2 (5 bases). The germline CDR1 and CDR2 sequences are SEHNR and FQNEAQ (reference sequence). CDR3 size: 14 residues. V was shortened by 4 bases and J by 6 bases, with 16 bases between the two germline ends. In nucleotides, the CDR3 is TGTGCCAGCAGCTCCGGGTTCCGCCGGGGCGAGCAGTACTTC. Translation gives CASSSGFRRGEQYF.

This clone appeared once. CDR3 bases: TGTGCCAGCAGCTTAGGGACAGGGATGAACACTGAAGCTTTCTTT. Translated, it gives CASSLGTGMNTEAFF. The rearrangement links TRBV7-9 to TRBJ1-1; TRBD1 aligns across 8 bases. After removal of 1 base from V and 0 bases from J, the junction contained 1 base not matched to a gene. There are 15 residues in the CDR3. The germline gives CDR1 SEHNR, CDR2 FQNEAQ (reference sequence).

This chain uses TRBV5-1 with TRBJ1-5; D remains ambiguous. The germline V gene has CDR1 SGHRS and CDR2 YFSETQ. V was trimmed by 3 bases and J by 0 bases, leaving 10 bases between them. The CDR3 consists of 15 residues. The CDR3 spells CASSSGLGSNQPQHF. In DNA form, the CDR3 reads TGCGCCAGCAGCTCTGGACTGGGTAGCAATCAGCCCCAGCATTTT.

The V gene is TRBV5-4, the J gene TRBJ2-5, with 8 bases matching TRBD1. The end of the DNA is better explained by TRBJ2-7, so the J call may be wrong. This CDR3 is built from 15 residues. From germline, CDR1 is SGHNT and CDR2 YYREEE (reference sequence). CDR3 DNA: TGTGCCAGCAGCTCCTGGACAGGGAATGACTACGAGCAGTACTTC. The encoded protein is CASSSWTGNDYEQYF.

The chain recombines TRBV7-2 with TRBJ1-4; 10 bases map to TRBD1. The CDR3 loop spans 12 amino acids. The germline V gene has CDR1 SGHTA and CDR2 FQGNSA. The V gene end was trimmed by 6 bases and the J gene end by 15 bases; junction bases not matched to a gene: 7. CDR3 bases: TGTGCCAGCAGACCCGGGACAGGGGACTTGTTTTTT. This sequence encodes CASRPGTGDLFF.

The rearrangement links TRBV11-1 to TRBJ2-7; 8 bases are a match to TRBD1. The germline V gene has CDR1 SGHAT and CDR2 FQDESV (reference sequence). Trimming cost V 5 bases and J 3 bases; bases outside gene matches: 6. CDR3 size: 14 residues. Written as DNA, the CDR3 is TGTGCCAGCAGCATGGGACAGGTCTACTACGAGCAGTACTTC. Its protein is CASSMGQVYYEQYF.

The chain joins TRBV29-1 to TRBJ1-1; no reliable D call. Germline V lookup: CDR1 SQVTM, CDR2 ANQGSEA. V dropped 7 bases and J dropped 2 bases, with 17 bases sitting between them. The CDR3 has 14 residues. CDR3 sequence: CSASVPSENTEAFF. The CDR3 DNA reads TGCAGCGCAAGTGTACCCAGTGAAAACACTGAAGCTTTCTTT.

This clone appeared once. The chain uses TRBV6-5 and TRBJ1-2; D might be TRBD1 (6 bases). Germline-derived CDR1 and CDR2 are MNHEY and SVGAGI. There are 11 residues in the CDR3. V lost 5 bases to trimming and J lost 8 bases, with 9 bases between them. The CDR3 loop is CASSQGRGYTF. CDR3 bases: TGTGCCAGCAGTCAGGGGCGCGGCTACACCTTC.

The sample holds one count of this clone. The genes are TRBV4-1 and TRBJ2-1; TRBD2 matches at 7 bases. V was clipped by 3 bases and J by 6 bases; unmatched bases: 5. CDR1 and CDR2 (germline): MGHRA, YSYEKL. The CDR3 runs to 14 residues. The CDR3 is CASSHPTSANEQFF. CDR3 DNA sequence: TGCGCCAGCAGCCACCCAACTAGCGCCAATGAGCAGTTCTTC.

The V and J genes are TRBV6-5 and TRBJ2-5; no clear D. The CDR3 length is 12 residues. Germline CDR1 and CDR2: MNHEY and SVGAGI. V shed 5 bases and J shed 0 bases, with 4 bases lying between them. The CDR3 coding sequence is TGTGCCAGCAGTCTGTACCAAGAGACCCAGTACTTC. Its translation is CASSLYQETQYF.

This sequence joins TRBV19 and TRBJ2-4; D call uncertain. The CDR3 length is 14 residues. The germline gives CDR1 LNHDA, CDR2 SQIVND (reference sequence). The V and J ends lost 5 bases and 0 bases respectively, with 8 bases between them. Written as DNA, the CDR3 is TGTGCCAGTAGTTTAGGTCTAGCCAAAAACATTCAGTACTTC. Translation gives CASSLGLAKNIQYF.

The CDR3 DNA follows: TGCGCCAGCAGCCTTGGGACAGCTACCGGGGAGCTGTTTTTT. It translates to CASSLGTATGELFF. This chain links TRBV5-1 with TRBJ2-2, with 7 bases lining up with TRBD1. Germline CDR1 and CDR2: SGHRS and YFSETQ. The junction had 5 bases not matched to a gene; V was cut back by 4 bases and J by 5 bases. The CDR3 has 14 residues.

The chain has TRBV7-2 and TRBJ2-7; 9 bases agree with TRBD1. The CDR3 totals 15 residues. Trimming took 6 bases from V and 3 from J; bases not matched to a gene: 9. Germline V gives CDR1 SGHTA, CDR2 FQGNSA. This CDR3 is CASRPSGTGHYEQYF. As DNA, the CDR3 is TGTGCCAGCAGGCCAAGCGGGACAGGGCACTACGAGCAGTACTTC.

The chain carries TRBV23-1 and TRBJ2-5; TRBD1 matches 8 bases. TRBV23-1 is annotated as an ORF whose role is uncertain. The CDR3 spans 14 residues. V was pared by 2 bases and J by 6 bases, with 5 bases of the junction left unmatched. CDR3 sequence: CASSQGQGAKTQYF. The DNA of the CDR3 is TGCGCCAGCAGTCAAGGGCAGGGGGCGAAGACCCAGTACTTC.

The rearrangement uses TRBV5-8 and TRBJ2-7, with 8 bases aligning to TRBD1. The V segment lost 4 bases and the J segment 1 base; nucleotides outside the gene matches: 13. The CDR3 sequence is 17 residues long. Germline CDR1 reads SGHTS; CDR2 reads YDEGEE. The CDR3 DNA is TGTGCCAGCAGCCATTTACCGGGACAGGATCCATCCTACGAGCAGTACTTC. Translation: CASSHLPGQDPSYEQYF.